The clone carrying this TCR beta chain was seen more than once but under ten times. Its antigen is still unknown. The data stem from a study of identical twins. Study results and caveats: Out-of-frame alpha sequences common to twins exhibited an excess of low generation probability. For monozygotic twins, models underestimated out-of-frame TCR alpha sharing. In zero-insertion analyses, partial confounding could arise from invariant MAIT and iNKT cells.

TCRdb redid the calling of the 5' RACE reads with MiXCR, one entry per CDR3 protein. This table has hundreds of thousands of distinct CDR3 sequences, about 12% appearing once. In every case, the donor was a healthy Caucasian. With V trimmed by 3 bases and J by 1 base, 8 bases remained unmatched. Germline lookup yields CDR1 KGHSH and CDR2 LQKENI. The CDR3 length is 18 residues. This sample was shared with a second study, whose subject was yellow fever vaccine responses in identical twins.

This chain uses TRBV18 with TRBJ2-7; 14 positions match TRBD2. Sequences were obtained from PBMCs. The clonotype comes from a woman between 18 and 30 years old in good health. The CDR3 DNA sequence: TGTGCCAGCTCACCCCCCGGGACTAGCGGGAGATTGTCCTACGAGCAGTACTTC. Translating it yields CASSPPGTSGRLSYEQYF.